The present TCR beta chain was sequenced within a study of blood T cell repertoires in COVID-19. Overall study: T cells, B-cell-depleted T cells, or PBMCs supplied cDNA or gDNA.

Source study methods: By means of reference gene primer amplification, nucleated cell counts were estimated. TCRdb keeps only in-frame clones here, not all; method: immunoSEQ multiplex PCR. V and J calls and clone size follow that table, whereas D and trimming were derived from the DNA. The sample yields just over 80,000 clones, around 81% seen once. Per the germline V gene, CDR1 is SGHTA and CDR2 is FQGNSA. V gave up 1 base and J gave up 4 bases, with 14 bases separating them. The CDR3 has 17 residues. The chain is built from TRBV7-2 and TRBJ2-6; maybe TRBD1 (6 bases). The source material was peripheral blood. The TCR originated in a man at least 80 years old with acute or convalescent COVID-19. CDR3 nucleotide sequence: TGTGCCAGCAGCTTAGTTGCAGGGGCAGGGGGGGCCAACGTCCTGACTTTC. Protein product: CASSLVAGAGGANVLTF.